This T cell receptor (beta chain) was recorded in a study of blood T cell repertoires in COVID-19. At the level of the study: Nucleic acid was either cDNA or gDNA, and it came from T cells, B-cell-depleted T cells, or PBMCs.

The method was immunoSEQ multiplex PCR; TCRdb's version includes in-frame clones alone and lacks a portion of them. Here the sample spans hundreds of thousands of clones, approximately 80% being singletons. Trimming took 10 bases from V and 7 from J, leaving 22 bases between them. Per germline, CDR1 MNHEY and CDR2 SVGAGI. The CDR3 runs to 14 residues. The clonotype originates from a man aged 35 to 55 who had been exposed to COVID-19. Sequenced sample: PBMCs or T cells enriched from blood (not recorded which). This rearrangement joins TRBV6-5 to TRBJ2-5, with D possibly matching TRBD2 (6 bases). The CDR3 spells CATGRTLTRGTQYF. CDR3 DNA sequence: TGTGCCACTGGAAGGACCCTCACGCGGGGGACCCAGTACTTC.